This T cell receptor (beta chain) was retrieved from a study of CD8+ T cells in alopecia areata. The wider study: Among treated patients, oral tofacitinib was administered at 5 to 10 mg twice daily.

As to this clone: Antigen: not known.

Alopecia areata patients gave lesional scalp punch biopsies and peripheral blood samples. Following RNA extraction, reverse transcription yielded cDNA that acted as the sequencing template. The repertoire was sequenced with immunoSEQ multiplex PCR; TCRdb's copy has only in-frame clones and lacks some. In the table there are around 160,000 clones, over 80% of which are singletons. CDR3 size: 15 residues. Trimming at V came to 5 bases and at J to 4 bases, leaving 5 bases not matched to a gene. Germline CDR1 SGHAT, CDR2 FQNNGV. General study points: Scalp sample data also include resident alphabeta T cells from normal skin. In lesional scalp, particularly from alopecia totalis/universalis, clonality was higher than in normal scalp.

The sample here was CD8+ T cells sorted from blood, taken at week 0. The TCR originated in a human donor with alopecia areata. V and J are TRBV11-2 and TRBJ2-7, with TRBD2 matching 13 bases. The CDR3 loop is CASSATSGGEYEQYF. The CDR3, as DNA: TGTGCCAGCAGCGCCACTAGCGGGGGGGAATACGAGCAGTACTTC. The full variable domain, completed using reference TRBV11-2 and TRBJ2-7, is EAGVAQSPRYKIIEKRQSVAFWCNPISGHATLYWYQQILGQGPKLLIQFQNNGVVDDSQLPKDRFSAERLKGVDSTLKIQPAKLEDSAVYLCASSATSGGEYEQYFGPGTRLTVT.